These 11 T cell receptor beta chains were all obtained from the same sample, sequenced in a study of vaccination effects on CD4 cells after COVID-19 (dated by TCRdb to between 2022 and 2023). The library came from the immunoSEQ multiplex PCR assay. TCRdb provides this immuneACCESS table in a form limited to in-frame rearrangements. Some clones are lacking; in checked studies, under half of them reflect an unresolved V gene, and why the rest are absent is not known. The sample table lists under 40,000 clones, around 70% of them with a count of one. The ten largest clones take up about 12% of the sample. For these receptors, no antigen is known. In the ViraFEST assay, PBMC were stimulated with viral peptide pools, and antigen-specific CD4+ T cell clonotypes were then identified by expansion using TCR sequencing. After about 9 days of culture, CD4+ T cells were isolated with the EasySep CD4+ T cell isolation kit. Each participant got two doses of an mRNA SARS-CoV-2 vaccine, either BNT162b2 or mRNA-1273.

The source material was CD4+ T cells from PBMCs cultured with HCoV-229E spike peptides, sampled after COVID-19 vaccination. Sample cell subset or site, as interpreted from the label and publication: HCoV-229E spike overlapping peptide pool stimulation. These receptors were obtained from a human donor who received a COVID-19 vaccine.

CDR3 residues: CASSQSGGVLNSPLHF. In nucleotides, the CDR3 is TGCGCCAGCAGCCAATCAGGGGGGGTGCTCAATTCACCCCTCCACTTT. The genes are TRBV4-1 and TRBJ1-6; 7 nucleotides agree with TRBD1. The CDR3 has 16 residues. V gave up 2 bases and J gave up 7 bases; unmatched junction bases: 8. CDR1 and CDR2 from the germline V gene are MGHRA and YSYEKL.

The chain carries TRBV19 and TRBJ2-3, with TRBD2 matching over 7 bases. Germline assignment: CDR1 LNHDA and CDR2 SQIVND (reference sequence). This CDR3 spans 16 amino acids. J gave up 7 bases and V 5 bases, and 15 bases lay outside the gene matches. The CDR3 bases are TGTGCCAGTAGTCCTACCGGGACTACTATAACACATACGCAGTATTTT. Protein sequence: CASSPTGTTITHTQYF.

The J gene is TRBJ2-3, the V gene TRBV9; 12 bases line up with TRBD2. Germline V gene data show CDR1 as SGDLS and CDR2 as YYNGEE. This CDR3 is 22 amino acids long. J gave up 7 bases and V 3 bases, and 27 bases lay outside the gene matches. CDR3: CASSGGSKSGTSGWGAPYTQYF. The CDR3 coding sequence is TGTGCCAGCAGCGGCGGGTCGAAGTCCGGGACTAGCGGGTGGGGAGCACCATATACGCAGTATTTT.

This clone was found a few times. No DNA is shown, since the ends of the CDR3 on it are uncertain; the CDR3 is the one TCRdb lists. The V and J genes are TRBV5-8 and TRBJ1-4. The CDR3 has 14 residues if both end residues are counted. Germline lookup yields CDR1 SGHTS and CDR2 YDEGEE. The CDR3: CASSPNRVARGIVF.

This clone was detected only a few times. An end of the junction differs from the germline gene, which may be a read error. The chain employs TRBV3-1 (or the pseudogene TRBV3-2) and TRBJ1-2; D might be TRBD1 (5 bases). The CDR3 extends over 11 amino acids. Germline CDR1 LGHDT, CDR2 YNNKEL (reference sequence). Written as DNA, the CDR3 is TGTGCCAGCAGCCGAGGGACTGGCCTAGCCTTC. This codes for CASSRGTGLAF.

The CDR3 is CASSTGTGGTYNSPLHF. As DNA, the CDR3 is TGTGCCAGCAGCACAGGGACAGGGGGCACGTATAATTCACCCCTCCACTTT. The V gene is TRBV5-4, the J gene TRBJ1-6; 12 nucleotides match TRBD1. Germline V gene data show CDR1 as SGHNT and CDR2 as YYREEE (reference sequence). The CDR3 runs to 17 residues. Trimming at V came to 4 bases and at J to 4 bases, leaving 6 bases not matched to a gene.

The genes are TRBV15 and TRBJ1-3; D possibly corresponds to TRBD1 (5 bases). Per germline, CDR1 LNHNV and CDR2 YYDKDF (reference sequence). Trimming removed 6 bases from V and 4 bases from J, with 13 bases in between. The CDR3 is 14 amino acids. The CDR3: CATRGTDKGNTIYF. CDR3 bases: TGTGCCACCAGAGGGACGGACAAAGGAAACACCATATATTTT.

The J gene is TRBJ2-2, the V gene TRBV7-6; weak D call: TRBD2 (5 bases). Per the germline V gene, CDR1 is SGHVS and CDR2 is FNYEAQ. V was cut by 3 bases and J by 0 bases, with 8 bases left in between. The CDR3 sequence is 15 residues long. CDR3 region: CASSFGGPNTGELFF. DNA for the CDR3: TGTGCCAGCAGCTTCGGCGGGCCGAACACCGGGGAGCTGTTTTTT.

The chain carries TRBV7-8 and TRBJ1-4, with D unresolved. V lost 3 bases and J 7 bases, leaving 18 bases between the germline ends. Germline V CDR1 and CDR2: SGHVS, FQNEAQ. CDR3 length: 16 amino acids. CDR3 protein: CASSFSATLPPEKLFF. In nucleotides, the CDR3 is TGTGCCAGCAGCTTTAGCGCGACTTTGCCCCCTGAAAAACTGTTTTTT. Based on the CDR3 plus reference TRBV7-8 and TRBJ1-4, the full variable domain is GAGVSQSPRYKVAKRGQDVALRCDPISGHVSLFWYQQALGQGPEFLTYFQNEAQLDKSGLPSDRFFAERPEGSVSTLKIQRTQQEDSAVYLCASSFSATLPPEKLFFGSGTQLSVL.

V usage is TRBV5-4 and J usage is TRBJ2-3; 11 positions match TRBD2. With V trimmed by 2 bases and J by 5 bases, 4 bases remained unmatched. The germline gives CDR1 SGHNT, CDR2 YYREEE (reference sequence). The CDR3 runs 15 residues. The CDR3: CASSFTSGSKDTQYF. CDR3 bases: TGTGCCAGCAGCTTCACTAGCGGGAGTAAAGATACGCAGTATTTT. Filled out from reference TRBV5-4 and TRBJ2-3, the complete variable domain reads ETGVTQSPTHLIKTRGQQVTLRCSSQSGHNTVSWYQQALGQGPQFIFQYYREEENGRGNFPPRFSGLQFPNYSSELNVNALELDDSALYLCASSFTSGSKDTQYFGPGTRLTVL.

This clone is a singleton in its sample. This CDR3 is CAISESMSVYEQYF. CDR3 nucleotide sequence: TGTGCCATCAGTGAGTCGATGTCTGTCTACGAGCAGTACTTC. The chain has TRBV10-3 and TRBJ2-7; no clear D gene. Trimming took 0 bases from V and 3 from J, leaving 9 bases between them. The germline CDR1 and CDR2 sequences are ENHRY and SYGVKD. The CDR3 loop spans 14 amino acids.